The rows below give T cell receptor beta chains drawn from one sample of a study of cytomegalovirus exposure and HLA in healthy donors. Produced via immunoSEQ multiplex PCR; TCRdb's table is partial and in-frame only. The profile shows fewer than 250,000 clones, about 80% of them singletons. The sequenced sample was PBMCs. Every receptor here comes from a woman between 25 and 40 years old in good health and CMV-seropositive. The CDR3 runs from the conserved cysteine through the conserved F or W. A D gene is named only where the DNA matches it firmly. Clone size is stated in some rows and not others, as once, few, many or a class when expanded.

.	.	TRBV9	15	TRBJ2-7	TGTGCCAGCAGCGTAGGCACAGGGCGAACCTACGAGCAGTACTTC	CASSVGTGRTYEQYF
TRBD1	few	TRBV6-4	15	TRBJ2-2	TGTGCCAGCAGTGACGGGACAGGGGGCACCGGGGAGCTGTTTTTT	CASSDGTGGTGELFF
.	.	TRBV7-9	14	TRBJ2-7	TGTGCCAGCAGCTTAAGGGGGGGGATCTACGAGCAGTACTTC	CASSLRGGIYEQYF
.	few	TRBV19	12	TRBJ2-7	TGTGCCAGTAGTACCTCCAGTTACGAGCAGTACTTC	CASSTSSYEQYF
TRBD2	.	TRBV30	12	TRBJ2-5	TGTGCCTGGAGTGCGGGGGGGGAGACCCAGTACTTC	CAWSAGGETQYF
.	.	TRBV29-1	12	TRBJ2-5	TGCAGCTTTTGGACGGGCGGGGAGACCCAGTACTTC	CSFWTGGETQYF
.	few	TRBV7-9	15	TRBJ1-4	TGTGCCAGCAGCTTAGAAGGCAGGACTCATGAAAAACTGTTTTTT	CASSLEGRTHEKLFF
.	.	TRBV28	13	TRBJ1-5	TGTGCCACTGTGTCGGGGGTCGATCAGCCCCAGCATTTT	CATVSGVDQPQHF
.	.	TRBV4-3	16	TRBJ2-6	TGCGCCAGCAGCCCAGCTGGGGCCTCTGGGGCCAACGTCCTGACTTTC	CASSPAGASGANVLTF
TRBD2	.	TRBV28	13	TRBJ2-5	TGTGCCAGCATAGGACGGGAGGGGGAGACCCAGTACTTC	CASIGREGETQYF
TRBD2	.	TRBV19	14	TRBJ2-1	TGTGCCAGTTATACTAGCGGGGGGGTTAATGAGCAGTTCTTC	CASYTSGGVNEQFF
TRBD1	.	TRBV5-1	13	TRBJ2-2	TGCGCCAGCAGCTTGTCAGGGGGAAGGGAGCTGTTTTTT	CASSLSGGRELFF
.	few	TRBV11-2	14	TRBJ1-6	TGTGCCAGCAGCCTGAGCCCGGACGGGGCACCCCTCCACTTT	CASSLSPDGAPLHF
TRBD2	.	TRBV6-5	14	TRBJ2-7	TGTGCCACTCGGGGCTTTGACGGGGGGGGCGAGCAGTACTTC	CATRGFDGGGEQYF